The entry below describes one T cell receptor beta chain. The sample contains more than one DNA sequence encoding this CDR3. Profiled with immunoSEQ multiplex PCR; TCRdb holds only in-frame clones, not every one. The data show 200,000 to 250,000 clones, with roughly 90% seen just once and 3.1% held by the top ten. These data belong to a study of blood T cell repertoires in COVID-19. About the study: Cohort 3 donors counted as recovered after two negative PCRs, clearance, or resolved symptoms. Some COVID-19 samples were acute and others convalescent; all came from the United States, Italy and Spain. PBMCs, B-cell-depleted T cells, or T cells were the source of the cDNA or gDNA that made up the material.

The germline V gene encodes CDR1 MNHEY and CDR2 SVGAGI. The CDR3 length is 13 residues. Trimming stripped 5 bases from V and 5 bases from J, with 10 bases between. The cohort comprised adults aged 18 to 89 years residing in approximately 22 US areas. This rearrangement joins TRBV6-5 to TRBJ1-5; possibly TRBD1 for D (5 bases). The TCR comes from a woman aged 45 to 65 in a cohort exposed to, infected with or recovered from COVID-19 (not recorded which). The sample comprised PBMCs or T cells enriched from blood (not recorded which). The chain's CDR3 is CASSRQGDQPQHF. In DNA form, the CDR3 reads TGTGCCAGCAGTCGGCAGGGCGATCAGCCCCAGCATTTT.